Below, 6 T cell receptor beta chains from the same sample are listed, as sequenced in a study of CD8 T cells in ankylosing spondylitis. MiXCR, run by TCRdb on the 5' RACE reads, gives a single entry per CDR3 protein. The table includes roughly 200,000 distinct CDR3 sequences, around 25% detected once. The sample comprised blood, either unsorted or a sorted T cell fraction (not recorded which). These receptors were taken from a male donor with ankylosing spondylitis or in good health (not recorded which).

This clonotype appeared many times. The chain links TRBV7-2 to TRBJ1-5, with D unclear. With 0 bases removed from V and 6 bases from J, the gap between germline ends came to 12 bases. The CDR3 spans 15 residues. Per the germline V gene, CDR1 is SGHTA and CDR2 is FQGNSA. CDR3 bases: TGTGCCAGCAGCTTAGCTCCGGGAGCGAGTCAGCCCCAGCATTTT. Translation gives CASSLAPGASQPQHF.

This clonotype has at least ten counts. The chain uses TRBV18 and TRBJ2-7; D unclear. Germline CDR1 reads KGHSH; CDR2 reads LQKENI. This CDR3 contains 12 residues. Trimming left V 2 bases short and J 3 bases short, with 5 bases between. The CDR3 DNA reads TGTGCCAGCTCACCAGCCGGCTACGAGCAGTACTTC. Residues: CASSPAGYEQYF.

The V gene is TRBV29-1, the J gene TRBJ2-5; 12 bases are shared with TRBD2. The germline V gene encodes CDR1 SQVTM and CDR2 ANQGSEA. V dropped 1 base and J dropped 5; count of bases not matched to a gene: 14. CDR3 size: 18 residues. In nucleotides, the CDR3 is TGCAGCGTTGAAGGGAGTCTAGCGGGAGGGCTCTCAGCCGAGACCCAGTACTTC. Amino acids: CSVEGSLAGGLSAETQYF.

This rearrangement joins TRBV10-3 to TRBJ2-2; a weak D match, TRBD2 (5 bases). The CDR3 length is 14 residues. V shed 6 bases and J shed 7 bases, with 15 bases lying between them. Germline V CDR1 and CDR2: ENHRY, SYGVKD. The CDR3 DNA follows: TGTGCCATCAGGTCGGACCCGGGGAACGGGGAGCTGTTTTTT. Translation: CAIRSDPGNGELFF.

This clonotype has at least ten counts. The chain has TRBV6-1 and TRBJ1-2; TRBD1 might be the D (5 bases). This CDR3 comprises 14 residues. Trimming took 5 bases from V and 7 from J, leaving 17 bases between them. In germline, CDR1 is MNHNS, CDR2 SASEGT. DNA of the CDR3: TGTGCCAGCAGTCGGACGGGTCAGGGTGGTGGCTACACCTTC. Residues: CASSRTGQGGGYTF.

This clonotype was detected many times. J is TRBJ2-1 and V is TRBV5-1, with TRBD2 matching over 8 bases. CDR3 length: 14 residues. Germline lookup yields CDR1 SGHRS and CDR2 YFSETQ. V lost 9 bases to trimming and J lost 2 bases; unmatched junction nucleotides: 7. The CDR3, as DNA: TGCGCCAAAACAATGCGGGGGGCCTACAATGAGCAGTTCTTC. Its protein is CAKTMRGAYNEQFF.